One and the same sample provided the 31 T cell receptor beta chains below, sequenced in a study of identical twins. TCRdb ran MiXCR on the 5' RACE reads and lists one entry per CDR3 protein. This sample carries about 490,000 distinct CDR3 sequences, around 15% of them seen once, and the ten largest clones take around 0.48%. These same data were also listed under a study on yellow fever vaccine responses in identical twins.

The sample was CD4+ T cells sorted from blood. These receptors all stem from a woman younger than 35 in good health.

The V and J genes are TRBV28 and TRBJ2-2; no definite D call. The V end lost 6 bases, the J end lost 9 bases, and 5 bases lay between the germline ends. This CDR3 has 10 residues. From germline, CDR1 is MDHEN and CDR2 SYDVKM. CDR3 sequence (DNA): TGTGCCAGCAGCCGTAGGGAGCTGTTTTTT. Encoded protein: CASSRRELFF.

This clonotype was observed a handful of times. The chain couples TRBV29-1 to TRBJ2-7, with 10 nucleotides matching TRBD2. Germline assignment: CDR1 SQVTM and CDR2 ANQGSEA. J was trimmed by 4 bases and V by 1 base; bases with no gene match: 19. CDR3 length: 19 residues. The CDR3 bases are TGCAGCGTTGAAGGGGCCCACACTAGCGGGAACAACTTTATGTACGAGCAGTACTTC. This sequence encodes CSVEGAHTSGNNFMYEQYF.

V usage is TRBV4-1 and J usage is TRBJ1-5; weak D call: TRBD1 (5 bases). The germline V gene encodes CDR1 MGHRA and CDR2 YSYEKL. The CDR3 loop spans 16 amino acids. Trimming removed 0 bases from V and 0 bases from J, with 9 bases in between. CDR3 DNA: TGCGCCAGCAGCCAAGACGGGGGTTATAGCAATCAGCCCCAGCATTTT. As protein: CASSQDGGYSNQPQHF.

The V and J genes are TRBV18 and TRBJ2-1, with D perhaps TRBD2 (5 bases). The CDR3 contains 13 residues. Germline V CDR1 and CDR2: KGHSH, LQKENI. Between the trimmed V and J ends, which lost 6 bases and 8 bases, there was a span of 14 bases. This CDR3 reads CASSLEGSYEQFF. Written as DNA, the CDR3 is TGTGCCAGCTCCTTAGAAGGGAGCTATGAGCAGTTCTTC.

This clonotype turned up a few times. V usage is TRBV5-5 and J usage is TRBJ2-7, with D maybe TRBD1 (6 bases). V was cut by 0 bases and J by 1 base, with 11 bases left in between. Germline CDR1 SGHKS, CDR2 YYEKEE (reference sequence). This CDR3 has 15 amino acids. The CDR3 loop is CASSLDRVTSYEQYF. The CDR3 DNA reads TGTGCCAGCAGCTTGGACAGGGTCACTTCCTACGAGCAGTACTTC.

The CDR3 protein is CASSVPVDSEQFF. CDR3 DNA sequence: TGTGCCAGCAGCGTCCCAGTAGACAGCGAGCAGTTCTTC. The chain combines TRBV9 with TRBJ2-1, with D perhaps matching TRBD1 (5 bases). Germline V gives CDR1 SGDLS, CDR2 YYNGEE. The length of the CDR3 is 13 residues. V shed 2 bases and J shed 10 bases, with 13 bases lying between them.

This clonotype has a handful of counts. This rearrangement joins TRBV29-1 to TRBJ2-1; TRBD2 is a possible D gene (6 bases). CDR3 length equals 13 residues. V gave up 1 base and J gave up 4 bases, with 8 bases separating them. CDR1 and CDR2 (germline): SQVTM, ANQGSEA. The CDR3, as DNA: TGCAGCGTTGAAGTGGACTATTACAATGAGCAGTTCTTC. Encoded protein: CSVEVDYYNEQFF.

A few counts support this clonotype. The genes are TRBV4-1 and TRBJ2-1; 10 bases are shared with TRBD1. This CDR3 comprises 17 residues. V lost 0 bases to trimming and J lost 7 bases; unmatched junction nucleotides: 9. Germline V lookup: CDR1 MGHRA, CDR2 YSYEKL. The chain's CDR3 is CASSQDTGWTGGNEQFF. As DNA, the CDR3 is TGCGCCAGCAGCCAAGATACCGGCTGGACAGGGGGTAATGAGCAGTTCTTC.

The CDR3 is CATSDSRGSVEDTQYF. Written as DNA, the CDR3 is TGTGCCACCAGTGACAGTCGTGGGTCGGTTGAAGATACGCAGTATTTT. This rearrangement joins TRBV24-1 to TRBJ2-3; D gene unclear. The germline V gene encodes CDR1 KGHDR and CDR2 SFDVKD. Trimming removed 4 bases at V and 5 bases at J, with 18 bases between. The CDR3 totals 16 residues.

This clonotype has a handful of counts. The chain links TRBV5-1 to TRBJ2-2; D is ambiguous. The CDR3 is made up of 15 amino acids. With 0 bases removed from V and 5 bases from J, the gap between germline ends came to 11 bases. The germline gives CDR1 SGHRS, CDR2 YFSETQ. The chain's CDR3 is CASSLDLSTTGELFF. CDR3 sequence (DNA): TGCGCCAGCAGCTTGGATCTCTCAACAACCGGGGAGCTGTTTTTT.

The chain couples TRBV5-1 to TRBJ1-1; 7 bases are shared with TRBD1. Germline CDR1 SGHRS, CDR2 YFSETQ. V gave up 0 bases and J gave up 5 bases; unmatched junction bases: 10. CDR3 size: 16 residues. Written as DNA, the CDR3 is TGCGCCAGCAGCTTGGCCGTAAGTCAGGGGGTGACTGAAGCTTTCTTT. Translated, it gives CASSLAVSQGVTEAFF.

This clonotype was counted only a few times. The rearrangement uses TRBV11-2 and TRBJ1-2; 7 bases are shared with TRBD1. V lost 0 bases, J lost 1 base, and 8 bases stayed unmatched. The CDR3 runs to 17 residues. In germline, CDR1 is SGHAT, CDR2 FQNNGV. CDR3 nucleotides: TGTGCCAGCAGCTTAGACCGGGACAGCTACTTTAACTATGGCTACACCTTC. It translates to CASSLDRDSYFNYGYTF.

This clonotype has only a few counts. The chain uses TRBV18 and TRBJ2-1; TRBD2 matches 12 bases. From germline, CDR1 is KGHSH and CDR2 LQKENI. The CDR3 has 17 residues. The V segment lost 1 base and the J segment 9 bases; nucleotides outside the gene matches: 10. CDR3 in DNA: TGTGCCAGCTCACCACGGGGGCTAGCGGGAGGGCCGACTGAGCAGTTCTTC. Its protein is CASSPRGLAGGPTEQFF.

A few counts support this clonotype. V is TRBV11-2 and J is TRBJ2-3; D unresolved. The germline V and J ends were trimmed by 1 base and 5 bases, with 10 bases remaining between them. This CDR3 spans 14 amino acids. Germline V lookup: CDR1 SGHAT, CDR2 FQNNGV. The chain's CDR3 is CASSLVGREDTQYF. CDR3 bases: TGTGCCAGCAGCTTAGTCGGTAGGGAAGATACGCAGTATTTT.

This clonotype was picked up a small number of times. CDR3 coding DNA: TGTGCCAGCAGTTTGTATATCTTCGGTTACGAGCAGTACTTC. It encodes CASSLYIFGYEQYF. The gene calls are TRBV12-3 or TRBV12-4 and TRBJ2-7; D gene uncertain. The V end was cut by 3 bases, the J end by 4 bases, with 13 bases between. The CDR3 consists of 14 residues.

The chain links TRBV20-1 to TRBJ2-1; 11 bases fit TRBD2. This CDR3 is 15 amino acids long. Per the germline V gene, CDR1 is DFQATT and CDR2 is SNEGSKA (reference sequence). Trimming removed 5 bases from V and 3 bases from J; junction bases left unmatched: 6. CDR3 DNA sequence: TGCAGTGCTGCAAAGGGACTAGCGGTCTACAATGAGCAGTTCTTC. It translates to CSAAKGLAVYNEQFF.

This clonotype was picked up many times. V gene TRBV4-1 combines with J gene TRBJ2-3, with a weak D call TRBD2 (6 bases). V dropped 0 bases and J dropped 1 base, with 14 bases sitting between them. Germline CDR1 is MGHRA and CDR2 is YSYEKL. This CDR3 has 17 residues. The CDR3 bases are TGCGCCAGCAGCCAAGATGGACGCGGGGTGGGCACAGATACGCAGTATTTT. Its translation: CASSQDGRGVGTDTQYF.

This clonotype came up many times. The V and J genes are TRBV5-1 and TRBJ2-1; no clear D. The CDR3 totals 12 residues. Trimming left V 0 bases short and J 6 bases short, with 4 bases between. CDR1 is SGHRS and CDR2 is YFSETQ in the germline V gene. CDR3 in DNA: TGCGCCAGCAGCTTGGAGGGCAATGAGCAGTTCTTC. Translating gives CASSLEGNEQFF.

The chain combines TRBV7-3 with TRBJ2-5; 12 nucleotides match TRBD2. Germline CDR1 and CDR2: SGHTA and FQGTGA. V gave up 1 base and J gave up 4 bases; unmatched junction bases: 7. CDR3 length: 17 residues. The CDR3 reads CASSLMGLAGIVETQYF. The CDR3 DNA reads TGTGCCAGCAGCTTAATGGGACTAGCGGGTATCGTAGAGACCCAGTACTTC.

This clonotype appeared many times. The V gene is TRBV5-1, the J gene TRBJ2-1; weak D call: TRBD2 (5 bases). The CDR3 runs 15 residues. The germline gives CDR1 SGHRS, CDR2 YFSETQ. The V end lost 0 bases, the J end lost 4 bases, and 11 bases lay between the germline ends. Here the CDR3 DNA reads TGCGCCAGCAGCTTGGTGTCAGCGGAATACAATGAGCAGTTCTTC. Residues: CASSLVSAEYNEQFF.

This clonotype was seen a few times. The chain couples TRBV5-6 to TRBJ2-5, with no clear D. The germline V gene encodes CDR1 SGHDT and CDR2 YYEEEE. V shed 0 bases and J shed 5 bases, with 8 bases lying between them. CDR3 size: 13 residues. CDR3: CASSLEVRETQYF. The CDR3 coding sequence is TGTGCCAGCAGCTTGGAAGTCCGGGAGACCCAGTACTTC.

The J gene is TRBJ2-5, the V gene TRBV29-1; D not resolved. The germline V gene has CDR1 SQVTM and CDR2 ANQGSEA. The CDR3 runs 13 residues. With 3 bases removed from V and 5 bases from J, the gap between germline ends came to 13 bases. CDR3: CSVEWNAGETQYF. The CDR3 DNA sequence: TGCAGCGTTGAGTGGAATGCCGGGGAGACCCAGTACTTC.

This clonotype has just a few counts. V usage is TRBV20-1 and J usage is TRBJ1-4; TRBD1 aligns across 9 bases. The CDR3 is 12 amino acids. The junction had 4 bases not matched to a gene; V was cut back by 6 bases and J by 8 bases. Germline V gene sequence: CDR1 DFQATT, CDR2 SNEGSKA (reference sequence). CDR3 nucleotides: TGCAGTGCCCCCGGGACAGGGGAAAAACTGTTTTTT. Its translation: CSAPGTGEKLFF.

This clonotype was seen more than once but under ten times. The rearrangement uses TRBV15 and TRBJ2-3; D ambiguous. Deletions cut 4 bases from V and 0 bases from J, with 5 bases between. The CDR3 is 13 amino acids. Germline V gene data show CDR1 as LNHNV and CDR2 as YYDKDF (reference sequence). The CDR3 protein is CATSKQSTDTQYF. The DNA of the CDR3 is TGTGCCACCAGCAAACAGAGCACAGATACGCAGTATTTT.

This clonotype was counted between two and nine times. V is TRBV20-1 and J is TRBJ2-1; weak D call: TRBD1 (7 bases). The CDR3 sequence is 19 residues long. The germline V gene has CDR1 DFQATT and CDR2 SNEGSKA (reference sequence). With 6 bases removed from V and 1 base from J, the gap between germline ends came to 28 bases. The CDR3 is CSAEGWAGGLIGSYNEQFF. In DNA, the CDR3 is TGCAGTGCGGAGGGGTGGGCAGGGGGGCTAATAGGGTCCTACAATGAGCAGTTCTTC.

The V call is TRBV7-2, the J call TRBJ2-7; 10 bases line up with TRBD2. CDR1 SGHTA and CDR2 FQGNSA come from the germline V gene. The CDR3 extends over 18 amino acids. V trimming: 1 base; J trimming: 3 bases; junction bases outside the gene matches: 12. The CDR3 DNA reads TGTGCCAGCAGCTTAGGGCCCGAGAGGACTAGCGGACACTACGAGCAGTACTTC. This codes for CASSLGPERTSGHYEQYF.

V usage is TRBV29-1 and J usage is TRBJ1-1; D uncertain. CDR1 is SQVTM, CDR2 ANQGSEA, per germline. The V gene lost 7 bases and the J gene lost 1 base, with 10 bases spanning the gap. The CDR3 extends over 12 amino acids. The CDR3 sequence: CSGGRQNTEAFF. CDR3 DNA: TGCAGCGGGGGTCGACAGAACACTGAAGCTTTCTTT. Drawing the rest from reference TRBV29-1 and TRBJ1-1, the complete variable domain is SAVISQKPSRDICQRGTSLTIQCQVDSQVTMMFWYRQQPGQSLTLIATANQGSEATYESGFVIDKFPISRPNLTFSTLTVSNMSPEDSSIYLCSGGRQNTEAFFGQGTRLTVV.

The CDR3 DNA reads TGTGCCAGCAAACTGATGTCCGATACTGAAGCTTTCTTT. Its translation is CASKLMSDTEAFF. The genes are TRBV10-3 and TRBJ1-1; D remains ambiguous. The germline V gene has CDR1 ENHRY and CDR2 SYGVKD. CDR3 length: 13 amino acids. The ends were cut back, 10 bases at V and 5 bases at J, with 17 bases in the middle.

This clonotype showed up many times. The chain joins TRBV6-1 to TRBJ1-4, with D perhaps TRBD1 (6 bases). CDR1 and CDR2 (germline): MNHNS, SASEGT. The V end lost 6 bases, the J end lost 8 bases, and 28 bases lay between the germline ends. The CDR3 runs 18 residues. CDR3 loop: CASSQLWTVPFGGEKLFF. The DNA for the CDR3 is TGTGCCAGCAGCCAACTTTGGACAGTCCCCTTCGGAGGCGAAAAACTGTTTTTT.

This clonotype was counted between two and nine times. The rearrangement joins TRBV10-3 to TRBJ1-2, with D unresolved. Germline-derived CDR1 and CDR2 are ENHRY and SYGVKD. The CDR3 spans 14 residues. Trimming removed 4 bases at V and 4 bases at J, with 13 bases between. The CDR3 loop reads CAISAAQTLYGYTF. The CDR3 DNA reads TGTGCCATCAGTGCCGCGCAAACCCTCTATGGCTACACCTTC.

This clonotype appeared many times. The chain is built from TRBV15 and TRBJ2-5, with a possible D match to TRBD2 (6 bases). The CDR3 has 14 amino acids. Trimming removed 0 bases at V and 4 bases at J, with 9 bases between. The V gene's germline CDR1 is LNHNV and CDR2 YYDKDF (reference sequence). The CDR3 reads CATSRERGRETQYF. CDR3 nucleotide sequence: TGTGCCACCAGCAGAGAGCGGGGAAGAGAGACCCAGTACTTC. Full variable domain (remainder filled in from reference TRBV15 and TRBJ2-5): DAMVIQNPRYQVTQFGKPVTLSCSQTLNHNVMYWYQQKSSQAPKLLFHYYDKDFNNEADTPDNFQSRRPNTSFCFLDIRSPGLGDTAMYLCATSRERGRETQYFGPGTRLLVL.